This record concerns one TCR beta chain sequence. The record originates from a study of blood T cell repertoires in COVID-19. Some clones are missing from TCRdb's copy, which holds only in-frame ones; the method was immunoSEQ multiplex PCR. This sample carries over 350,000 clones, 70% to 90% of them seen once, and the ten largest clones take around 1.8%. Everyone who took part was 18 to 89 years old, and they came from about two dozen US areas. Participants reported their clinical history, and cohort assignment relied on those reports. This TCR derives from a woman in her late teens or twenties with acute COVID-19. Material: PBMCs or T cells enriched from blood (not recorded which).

The CDR3 loop reads CASSGGGPPYEQYF. The CDR3 DNA sequence: TGTGCCAGCAGCGGGGGAGGTCCCCCCTACGAGCAGTACTTC. V and J are TRBV9 and TRBJ2-7, with a tentative D call TRBD2 (6 bases). Germline V gene lookup returns CDR1 SGDLS and CDR2 YYNGEE. Trimming took 3 bases from V and 2 from J, leaving 12 bases between them. CDR3 size: 14 residues.